This T cell receptor beta chain was identified in a study of early T cells in non-severe SARS-CoV-2 infection. Germline loops: CDR1 SNHLY, CDR2 FYNNEI. The ends were cut back, 1 base at V and 4 bases at J, with 11 bases in the middle. The CDR3 runs 14 residues. Attachment of unique molecular identifiers was made to individual cDNA molecules. Using its own MiXCR run on the 5' RACE reads, TCRdb lists one record per CDR3 protein. Of roughly 63,000 distinct CDR3 sequences listed, over 10% are singletons. This clonotype has just a few counts. Sequencing used whole blood. The chain has TRBV2 and TRBJ2-7; TRBD1 is a possible D gene (5 bases). The TCR sequence derives from an adult who was a healthcare worker with PCR-confirmed SARS-CoV-2 infection or an uninfected control (not recorded which). CDR3 loop: CASSEEGPLYEQYF. Here the CDR3 DNA reads TGTGCCAGCAGTGAAGAGGGGCCTTTATACGAGCAGTACTTC.